This TCR beta chain came from a study of cytomegalovirus exposure and HLA in healthy donors (dated by TCRdb to about 2017). About the study as a whole: An earlier analysis of roughly 570 of the donors reported under 300 Gb of sequence data and around 110 million unique TCR beta sequences obtained from some 170 million T cells. An early release that covered 640 HLA-typed donors contained approximately 300 gigabases of sequencing data and tens of millions of unique TCR sequences. The genetic ancestry cluster associated with self-reported Caucasian donors included about 81% of the roughly 400 genotyped donors. The study aimed to test whether signatures of past pathogen exposure could be identified by cataloging public T cell receptors. Using immunosequencing, the study profiled T cell repertoires from 550 to 750 subjects and related those repertoires to cytomegalovirus serostatus. In addition to the first cohort of roughly 700 subjects, a separate validation cohort of 120 different subjects was used. The study combined high-throughput TCR immunosequencing, statistical association of individual TCRs with disease status, and machine learning to predict cytomegalovirus infection status. A later analysis re-analyzed previously published TCR beta repertoires from about 730 donors and added high-resolution HLA genotyping to study TCR occurrence patterns. In the later analysis, no new phenotypic data were used to find candidate immune exposures; instead, reliance was placed on TCR beta sequences and their occurrence across donors. To decide whether each TCR beta V gene segment behaved as functional or pseudogenic, an earlier analysis of some 600 of the donors relied on high-throughput TCR beta sequencing. Donor age, sex, ethnicity and CMV serostatus were collected together with the repertoire data. Genome-wide SNP genotypes for about three fifths of the roughly 670 donors were used in a later genetic analysis, which treated that subset as a discovery cohort. Every discovery cohort repertoire had been produced on one sequencing platform. HLA typing covered class I and class II loci at four-digit resolution. The number of donors typed differed by locus, with about 629-630 for A, B, C, DRB1 and DQB1, 522 for DQA1, 600 to 610 for DPA1, and some 470 for DPB1. Roughly 5 DR-DQ haplotypes were treated as single units for association and clustering because of strong linkage in the cohort. Among a few hundred genotyped donors of the cohort, an average of about 240,000 unique TCR beta nucleotide sequences were sequenced per donor, around 20% of them non-productive.

The receptor library was made with the immunoSEQ multiplex PCR assay. The multiplex PCR relied on a mix of 60 forward primers for TCR Vbeta segments and 13 reverse primers for TCR Jbeta segments. A multiplex PCR assay on genomic DNA amplified the CDR3 region of rearranged TCR beta genes. Amplified TCR beta libraries were sequenced as 87-base-pair reads on the Illumina HiSeq System. From the authors' description of their analysis: Across the 500 to 700 repertoires, a later analysis counted tens of millions of unique TCR beta chains, approximately 10 million of which were shared by at least two donors. Raw reads were error-corrected and collapsed into unique sequences with a nearest-neighbor algorithm that merged closely related sequences to remove PCR and sequencing errors. To assign V, D and J gene segments, CDR3 sequences were aligned to IMGT reference sequences. For a sequence to be retained, a match of at least six nucleotides was required to both a V gene segment and a J gene segment. Rearrangements were classified as productive when the CDR3 lacked stop codons and remained in frame with V and J, and all other rearrangements were classified as non-productive. Following IMGT convention, CDR3 was defined as the stretch from the second conserved V-encoded cysteine up to the conserved J-encoded phenylalanine. The earlier analysis of 450 to 750 of the donors excluded any sequence lacking an unambiguous match to a single V gene segment. In an earlier analysis of approximately 550 of the donors, V segments were called functional above 56.7% productive rearrangements and were called segregating when the between-donor standard deviation exceeded 5%. A statistical classification framework was built for diagnosing cytomegalovirus status from the catalog of TCR beta chain sequences. In a later analysis, TCR nucleotide sequences were compared against IMGT/GENE-DB human TR gene sequences so that V and J genes could be assigned. The TCRdist pipeline was used in a later analysis to assign CDR3 sequences and most-parsimonious VDJ recombination scenarios. In a later analysis, every TCR beta chain was defined by the combination of its CDR3 amino acid sequence and its V-gene family, and reads without a unique V-gene family were dropped. A later analysis removed 450 to 600 highly shared, low-generation-probability nucleotide sequences to deal with suspected cross-contamination and a sequencing artifact. In a later analysis, a clonal expansion index was calculated for each public chain from normalized within-repertoire ranks of inferred template counts. In a later analysis, generation probabilities were computed using a VDJ recombination model fitted to out-of-frame rearrangements, and the results were checked against IGoR. A later analysis scored TCR-TCR, TCR-HLA and TCR-CMV co-occurrence with hypergeometric tests, applying a repertoire-size bias correction to TCR pairs. A later analysis estimated false discovery rates by permuting HLA or CMV assignments 20 times. In a later analysis, co-occurring TCRs were grouped using DBSCAN, with TCRdist sequence similarity added in when clustering inside HLA-allele-positive subsets. For co-occurrence clustering, repertoires with fewer than 30,000 or more than 120,000 public chains were excluded, along with a handful of repertoires with anomalous nucleotide sharing. TCRdb carries this immuneACCESS record with in-frame sequences only. Its versions omit some clonotypes, under half of them owing to an unresolved V gene in the studies checked, with the rest unexplained. The DNA was the basis for D and trimming; V, J and clone size are from that table. The sample table records roughly 200,000 clones; around 76% of these occur just once. About 2.1% of the sample rests with the top ten.

The cohort consisted of fewer than 700 healthy bone marrow donors. At the time of sampling, every cohort member was nominally healthy, though immune exposures that went unrecorded were likely present. The donor was CMV seronegative and was included in the group of a few hundred seronegative cohort members. Every donor gave a peripheral blood sample, and the peripheral blood mononuclear cells from that sample were used for TCR beta sequencing. Genomic DNA was extracted from the blood cell samples with the Qiagen DNeasy Blood Extraction Kit. Overall study outcomes, separate from this receptor: An association between a missense DCLRE1C variant and V-gene and J-gene trimming of TCR beta chains was found in a later genetic analysis and replicated in an independent cohort. In vitro tests confirmed that three of the cytomegalovirus-associated TCR beta chains recognize cytomegalovirus antigens. A later analysis found that TCR association rates varied across HLA loci, with DRB1 alleles showing the most associated TCRs and HLA-C alleles the fewest. In a later analysis, around 17,000 TCR beta sequences were associated with specific HLA alleles at a false discovery rate of 0.05. Because HLA typing was unavailable for some donors at each locus, only the typed subset was used in association tests. A later genetic analysis reported fewer N-insertions in productive TCRs among donors in an Asian-associated ancestry cluster than the approximately 670-donor mean. Most TCR sequences were observed very rarely across donors, whereas some public TCRs were present in many individuals. Broadly in line with IMGT annotations, most TCR beta V segments showed up in productive rearrangements about 87% or about 30% of the time in an earlier analysis of 450 to 600 of the donors. According to a later analysis, most CMV-associated TCR beta chains appeared to be HLA-restricted, and the HLA associations seemed to be driven largely by CMV exposure. In a later analysis, HLA-associated TCR beta chains were found to be more clonally expanded and to have lower generation probabilities than equally common non-associated chains. A total of 164 TCR beta chains were listed by the study as associated with cytomegalovirus. Roughly uniform sequencing depth across donors was assumed in presence/absence analyses, although this assumption may not hold. Immune exposure information for the cohort was limited to CMV serostatus. According to the authors, the approach could potentially be generalized to other disease states and immunological phenotypes. The earlier analysis of fewer than 750 of the donors excluded seventeen rarely observed V segments, including chromosome 9 orphons, because counts were too low. This cohort had only TCR beta chains sequenced, and the lack of alpha or paired-chain data limited which features could be detected. Cytomegalovirus status was reported to be diagnosed by the classifier with high specificity and sensitivity in both the original and validation cohorts. A further reported finding was that TCR beta sequences accurately predicted the HLA-A and HLA-B alleles for most subjects in the first cohort. When HLA alleles, especially DR and DQ, strongly co-occurred, TCR associations were difficult to assign to individual alleles. According to a later analysis, parvovirus B19, influenza, CMV and Epstein-Barr virus appeared linked to several top co-occurrence clusters. Correlated functional status among segregating V segments might be attributable to linkage disequilibrium, but an unknown experimental factor could not be ruled out. A cluster of highly shared sequence variants was judged likely to represent a technical artifact of the sequencing pipeline.

With regard to this clone: This receptor's antigen is unknown. Base quality data are lacking; no much larger clone is found one base away.

Sequencing was done on a sample of PBMCs. The origin of this receptor is a young man in good health and CMV-seronegative.

In nucleotides, the sequence is TGTGCCAGCAGTCCACCCCCGGAGGGGGCAGCAGGCTACGAGCAGTACTTC. Translation gives CASSPPPEGAAGYEQYF. Here the chain combines TRBV28 and TRBJ2-7, and perhaps TRBD1 as D gene, on 7 matching bases. Taken from the germline V gene, the CDR1 and CDR2 loops are MDHEN and SYDVKM. From its cysteine to its phenylalanine, the CDR3 spans 17 amino acids. The sequence is cut down to CDR3 DNA, 51 bases in frame from base 1. A distance of 23 bases separates the germline ends of V and J, which lose 5 bases and 3 bases respectively.